The present TCR beta chain was sequenced within a study of long-term antiretroviral therapy in people with HIV. Study-wide points: After ART, diversity increased yet remained lower than transplant donor controls. Neither ART adherence, viral resistance nor therapy changes were documented.

CDR3 length equals 11 residues. CDR1 and CDR2 from the germline V gene are SGHTA and FQGNSA. Sampling of each donor yielded at least one pre-ART PBMC sample and at least two post-ART PBMC samples. A remark on this clone: The antigen is not known. One junction end disagrees with the germline gene, perhaps due to a read error.

Sequencing used immunoSEQ v3.0 at survey level. This table comes from immunoSEQ multiplex PCR, and its TCRdb copy is limited to in-frame clones, with some not included. The sample shows 38,000 or so clones, over 75% of them seen only once. The V gene is TRBV7-2, the J gene TRBJ2-7; 7 nucleotides agree with TRBD1. The sample in question was unsorted PBMCs, obtained 1.5 years after starting antiretroviral therapy. This receptor was identified in a young man with HIV. CDR3 protein: CASSLGTEKMF. CDR3 coding DNA: TGTGCCAGCAGCTTGGGGACAGAAAAAATGTTC.